In this sample, the clone carrying this T cell receptor beta chain turned up a few times. Its cognate antigen is unknown. The data are from a study of T cell repertoires in cytomegalovirus infection. Study in general: CMV infection plus the matching HLA type was flagged by public TCR beta signatures. Study findings and constraints: Cumulative public TCR beta family frequency identified CMV carriers with the relevant HLA. Predominance within the ex vivo response was attributable to HLA-C-restricted CMV-specific TCR beta clonotypes.

TCRdb processed the reads anew with MiXCR; each CDR3 protein has one entry. The sample has roughly 760,000 distinct CDR3 sequences; 35% to 45% are singletons. The CDR3 loop spans 14 amino acids. Trimming stripped 2 bases from V and 0 bases from J, with 5 bases between. Per germline, CDR1 SGHTA and CDR2 FQGNSA. The genes are TRBV7-2 and TRBJ1-5; D not resolved. Sample: PBMCs. This receptor was taken from a human donor in good health (CMV status not recorded). Some clones in this sample may be carry-over from other donors' samples. Here the CDR3 reads CASSLMGSNQPQHF. The CDR3 DNA reads TGTGCCAGCAGCTTAATGGGTAGCAATCAGCCCCAGCATTTT.